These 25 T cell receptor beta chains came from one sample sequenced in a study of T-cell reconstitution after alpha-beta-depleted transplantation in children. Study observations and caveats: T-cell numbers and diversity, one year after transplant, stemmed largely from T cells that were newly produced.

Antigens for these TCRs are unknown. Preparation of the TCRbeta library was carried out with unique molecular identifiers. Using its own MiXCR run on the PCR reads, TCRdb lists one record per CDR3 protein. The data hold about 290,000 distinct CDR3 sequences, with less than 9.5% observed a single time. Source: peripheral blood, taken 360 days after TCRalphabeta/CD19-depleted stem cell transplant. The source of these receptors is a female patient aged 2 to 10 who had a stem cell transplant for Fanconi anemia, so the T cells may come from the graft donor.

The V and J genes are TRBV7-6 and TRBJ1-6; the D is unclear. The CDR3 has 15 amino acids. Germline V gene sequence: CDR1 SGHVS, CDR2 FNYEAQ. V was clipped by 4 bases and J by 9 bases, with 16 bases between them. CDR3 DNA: TGTGCCAGCAGCTCCCGGACCTCTGCGAGTTCACCCCTCCACTTT. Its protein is CASSSRTSASSPLHF.

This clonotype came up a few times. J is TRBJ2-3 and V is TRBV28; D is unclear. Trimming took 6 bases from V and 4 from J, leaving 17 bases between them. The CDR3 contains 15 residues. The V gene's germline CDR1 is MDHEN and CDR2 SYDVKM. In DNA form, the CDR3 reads TGTGCCAGCAGCCTTACGGCCCTGTCCCCAGATACGCAGTATTTT. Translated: CASSLTALSPDTQYF.

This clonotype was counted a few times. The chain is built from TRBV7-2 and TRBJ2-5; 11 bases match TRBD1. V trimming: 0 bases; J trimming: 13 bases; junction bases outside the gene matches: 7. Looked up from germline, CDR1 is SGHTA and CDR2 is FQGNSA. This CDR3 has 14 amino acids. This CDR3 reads CASSLAPGQGGSYF. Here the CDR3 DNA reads TGTGCCAGCAGCTTAGCCCCGGGACAGGGGGGCTCGTACTTC.

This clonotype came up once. This chain's CDR3 is CASSLGGHINTEAFF. In nucleotides, the CDR3 is TGCGCCAGCAGCTTGGGGGGACATATAAACACTGAAGCTTTCTTT. The chain uses TRBV5-1 and TRBJ1-1; a weak D match, TRBD1 (6 bases). V was clipped by 0 bases and J by 2 bases, with 11 bases between them. Germline CDR1 SGHRS, CDR2 YFSETQ. CDR3 length: 15 residues.

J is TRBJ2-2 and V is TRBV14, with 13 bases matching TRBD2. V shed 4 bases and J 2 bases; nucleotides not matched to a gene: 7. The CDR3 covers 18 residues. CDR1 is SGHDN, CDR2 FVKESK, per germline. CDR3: CASSRLAGGSPNTGELFF. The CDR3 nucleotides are TGTGCCAGCAGCCGACTAGCGGGGGGCTCACCAAACACCGGGGAGCTGTTTTTT.

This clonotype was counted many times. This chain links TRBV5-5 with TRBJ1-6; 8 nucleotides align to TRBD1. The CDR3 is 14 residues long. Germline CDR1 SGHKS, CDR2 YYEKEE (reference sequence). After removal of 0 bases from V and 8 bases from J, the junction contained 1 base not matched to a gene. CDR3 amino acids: CASSLGQGHSPLHF. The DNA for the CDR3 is TGTGCCAGCAGCTTGGGACAGGGGCATTCACCCCTCCACTTT.

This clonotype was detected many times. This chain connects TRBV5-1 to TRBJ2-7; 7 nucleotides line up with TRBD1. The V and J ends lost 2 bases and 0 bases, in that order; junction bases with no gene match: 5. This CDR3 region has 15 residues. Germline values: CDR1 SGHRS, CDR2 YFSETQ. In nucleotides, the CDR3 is TGCGCCAGCAGCTTAGGGGACAGCCCCTCCTACGAGCAGTACGTC. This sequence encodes CASSLGDSPSYEQYV.

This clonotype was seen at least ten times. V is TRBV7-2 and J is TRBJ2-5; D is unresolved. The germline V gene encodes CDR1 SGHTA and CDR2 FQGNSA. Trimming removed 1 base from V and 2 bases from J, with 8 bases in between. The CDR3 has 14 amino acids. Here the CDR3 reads CASSLVGFQETQYF. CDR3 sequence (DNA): TGTGCCAGCAGCTTAGTGGGCTTTCAAGAGACCCAGTACTTC.

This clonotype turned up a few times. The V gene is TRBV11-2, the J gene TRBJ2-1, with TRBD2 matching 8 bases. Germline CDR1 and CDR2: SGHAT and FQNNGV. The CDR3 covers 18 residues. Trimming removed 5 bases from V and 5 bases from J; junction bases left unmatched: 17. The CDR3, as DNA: TGTGCCAGCAGCGCCACCCACCGGGGTGCGGGGGGACACAATGAGCAGTTCTTC. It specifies CASSATHRGAGGHNEQFF.

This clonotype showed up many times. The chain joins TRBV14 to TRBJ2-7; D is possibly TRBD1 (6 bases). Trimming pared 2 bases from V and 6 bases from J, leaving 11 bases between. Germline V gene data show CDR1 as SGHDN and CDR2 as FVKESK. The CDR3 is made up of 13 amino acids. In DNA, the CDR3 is TGTGCCAGCAGCCAATCGGGACACACCGAGCAGTACTTC. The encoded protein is CASSQSGHTEQYF.

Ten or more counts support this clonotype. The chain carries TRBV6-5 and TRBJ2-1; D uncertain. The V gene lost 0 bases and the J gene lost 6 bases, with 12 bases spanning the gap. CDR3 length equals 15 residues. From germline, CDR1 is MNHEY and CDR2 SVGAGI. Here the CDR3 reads CASSYSPELVNEQFF. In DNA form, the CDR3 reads TGTGCCAGCAGTTACTCGCCAGAATTGGTCAATGAGCAGTTCTTC.

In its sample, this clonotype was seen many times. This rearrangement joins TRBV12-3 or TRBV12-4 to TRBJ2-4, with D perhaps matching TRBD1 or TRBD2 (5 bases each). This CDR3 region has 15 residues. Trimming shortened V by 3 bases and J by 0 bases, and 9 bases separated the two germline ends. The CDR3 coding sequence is TGTGCCAGCAGTTTCGGGGCGCCAGCCAAAAACATTCAGTACTTC. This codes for CASSFGAPAKNIQYF.

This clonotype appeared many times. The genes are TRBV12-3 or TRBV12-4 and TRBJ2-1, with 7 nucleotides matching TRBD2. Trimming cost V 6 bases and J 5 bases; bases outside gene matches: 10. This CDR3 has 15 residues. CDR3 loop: CASSQPGLPNNEQFF. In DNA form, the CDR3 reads TGTGCCAGCAGCCAACCGGGACTACCTAACAATGAGCAGTTCTTC.

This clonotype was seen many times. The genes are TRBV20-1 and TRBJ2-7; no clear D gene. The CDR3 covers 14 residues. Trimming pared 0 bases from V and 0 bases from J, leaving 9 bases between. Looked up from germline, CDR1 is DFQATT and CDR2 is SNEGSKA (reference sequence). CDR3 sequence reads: CSARDAVYSYEQYF. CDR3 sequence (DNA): TGCAGTGCTAGAGATGCTGTCTACTCCTACGAGCAGTACTTC.

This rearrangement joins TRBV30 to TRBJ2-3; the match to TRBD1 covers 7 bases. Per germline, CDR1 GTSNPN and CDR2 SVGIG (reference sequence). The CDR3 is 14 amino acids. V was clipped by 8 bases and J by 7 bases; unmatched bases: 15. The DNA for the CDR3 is TGTGCCGGACCGTTAGGGGGCAGCCCAAATACGCAGTATTTT. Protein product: CAGPLGGSPNTQYF. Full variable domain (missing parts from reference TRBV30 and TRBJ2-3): SQTIHQWPATLVQPVGSPLSLECTVEGTSNPNLYWYRQAAGRGLQLLFYSVGIGQISSEVPQNLSASRPQDRQFILSSKKLLLSDSGFYLCAGPLGGSPNTQYFGPGTRLTVL.

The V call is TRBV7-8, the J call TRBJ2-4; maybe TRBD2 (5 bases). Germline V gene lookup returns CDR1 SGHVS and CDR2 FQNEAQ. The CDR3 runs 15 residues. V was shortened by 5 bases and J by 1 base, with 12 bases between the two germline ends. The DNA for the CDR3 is TGTGCCAGCAGCCCGGGATTTAACGCCAAAAACATTCAGTACTTC. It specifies CASSPGFNAKNIQYF.

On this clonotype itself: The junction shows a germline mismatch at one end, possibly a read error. This CDR3 is CASSPSPYGQYF. The CDR3 nucleotides are TGTGCCAGCAGTCCGAGTCCCTACGGGCAGTACTTC. This chain links TRBV27 with TRBJ2-7, with D unclear. The germline V gene encodes CDR1 MNHEY and CDR2 SMNVEV (reference sequence). There are 12 residues in the CDR3.

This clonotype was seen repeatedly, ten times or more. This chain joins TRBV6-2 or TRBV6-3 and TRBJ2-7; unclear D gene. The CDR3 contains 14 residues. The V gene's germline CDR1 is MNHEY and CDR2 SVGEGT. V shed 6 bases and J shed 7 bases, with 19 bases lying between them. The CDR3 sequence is CASRALRSLSEQYF. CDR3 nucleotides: TGTGCCAGCAGAGCCTTAAGGAGTTTGAGTGAGCAGTACTTC.

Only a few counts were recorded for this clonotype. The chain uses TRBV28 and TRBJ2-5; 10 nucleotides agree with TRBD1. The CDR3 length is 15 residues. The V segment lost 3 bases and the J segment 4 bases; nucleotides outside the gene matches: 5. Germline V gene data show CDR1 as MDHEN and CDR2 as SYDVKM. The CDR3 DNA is TGTGCCAGCAGTTTCCGACAGGGGGCCGGAGAGACCCAGTACTTC. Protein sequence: CASSFRQGAGETQYF.

CDR3 nucleotides: TGTGCCTCCTGCCAACCTCGTAGCAGGTCCCGGAATGAGCAGTTCTTC. Encoded protein: CASCQPRSRSRNEQFF. The rearrangement joins TRBV3-1 to TRBJ2-1; no clear D gene. The V gene lost 11 bases and the J gene lost 7 bases, with 27 bases spanning the gap. The CDR3 is 16 amino acids. The germline CDR1 and CDR2 sequences are LGHDT and YNNKEL (reference sequence).

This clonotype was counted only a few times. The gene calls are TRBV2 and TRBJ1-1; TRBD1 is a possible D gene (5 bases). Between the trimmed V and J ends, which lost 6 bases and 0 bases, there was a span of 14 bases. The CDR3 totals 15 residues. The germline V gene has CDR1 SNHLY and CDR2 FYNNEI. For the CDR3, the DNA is TGTGCCAGCAGAGCGGGACGGATCATGAACACTGAAGCTTTCTTT. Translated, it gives CASRAGRIMNTEAFF.

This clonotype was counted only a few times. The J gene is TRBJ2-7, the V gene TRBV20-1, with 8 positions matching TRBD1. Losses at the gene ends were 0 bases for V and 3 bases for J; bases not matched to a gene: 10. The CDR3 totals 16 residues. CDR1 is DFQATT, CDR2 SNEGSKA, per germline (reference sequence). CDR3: CSARDYGGTGHYEQYF. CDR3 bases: TGCAGTGCTAGAGATTATGGGGGGACAGGACACTACGAGCAGTACTTC.

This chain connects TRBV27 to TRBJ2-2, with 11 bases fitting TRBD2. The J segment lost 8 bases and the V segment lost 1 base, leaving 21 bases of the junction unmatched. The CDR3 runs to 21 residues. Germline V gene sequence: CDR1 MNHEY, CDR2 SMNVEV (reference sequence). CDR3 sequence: CASSLYPPRLAGSQRGGELFF. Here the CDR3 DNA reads TGTGCCAGCAGTTTATATCCTCCGAGACTAGCGGGAAGTCAGAGAGGAGGGGAGCTGTTTTTT.

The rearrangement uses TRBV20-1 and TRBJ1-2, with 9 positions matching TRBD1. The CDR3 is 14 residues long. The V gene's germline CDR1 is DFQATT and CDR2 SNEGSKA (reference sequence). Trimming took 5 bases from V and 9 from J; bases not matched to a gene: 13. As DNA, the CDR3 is TGCAGTGCTGCCTCGGGACAGGGAGTTTATAGCTACACCTTC. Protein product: CSAASGQGVYSYTF.

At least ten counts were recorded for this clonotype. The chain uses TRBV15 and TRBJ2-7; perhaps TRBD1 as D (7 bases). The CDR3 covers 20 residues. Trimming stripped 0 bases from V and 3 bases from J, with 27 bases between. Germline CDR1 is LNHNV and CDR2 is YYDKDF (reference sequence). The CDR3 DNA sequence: TGTGCCACCAGCAGAGAGAGGACAGGAGGGATGTTTCTTCAGGGCTACGAGCAGTACTTC. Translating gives CATSRERTGGMFLQGYEQYF.